These 32 T cell receptor beta chains share one sample of origin, sequenced in a study of blood T cell repertoires in COVID-19. Libraries were prepared by immunoSEQ multiplex PCR; TCRdb keeps only in-frame clonotypes and omits some of them. Of 350,000 or so clones listed, around nine tenths are singletons. The sequenced sample was PBMCs or T cells enriched from blood (not recorded which). Source of these receptors: a woman in her twenties or thirties who had been exposed to COVID-19.

V gene TRBV18 combines with J gene TRBJ2-1; 14 bases map to TRBD2. The CDR3 sequence is 18 residues long. The V and J ends lost 0 bases and 6 bases, in that order; junction bases with no gene match: 7. The germline gives CDR1 KGHSH, CDR2 LQKENI. The CDR3: CASSPPGLAGGVTNEQFF. CDR3 nucleotides: TGTGCCAGCTCACCACCCGGACTAGCGGGAGGAGTCACCAATGAGCAGTTCTTC.

This sequence joins TRBV28 and TRBJ2-1; D perhaps matches TRBD2 (6 bases). This CDR3 is 12 amino acids long. Trimming removed 6 bases at V and 9 bases at J, with 12 bases between. Germline CDR1 is MDHEN and CDR2 is SYDVKM. CDR3 region: CASREGSGEQFF. The CDR3 DNA follows: TGTGCCAGCAGGGAGGGGAGTGGTGAGCAGTTCTTC.

This clone has only a few counts. The genes are TRBV28 and TRBJ2-2; D call uncertain. V was clipped by 6 bases and J by 4 bases, with 9 bases between them. Germline-derived CDR1 and CDR2 are MDHEN and SYDVKM. The CDR3 sequence is 13 residues long. Here the CDR3 DNA reads TGTGCCAGCAGCCGGAGTATCACCGGGGAGCTGTTTTTT. This sequence encodes CASSRSITGELFF.

The table lists this clone with a count of one. The chain links TRBV9 to TRBJ2-3; D remains unclear. The V end lost 1 base, the J end lost 3 bases, and 6 bases lay between the germline ends. The CDR3 extends over 13 amino acids. Germline CDR1 and CDR2: SGDLS and YYNGEE. CDR3 region: CASSVRGTDTQYF. In DNA form, the CDR3 reads TGTGCCAGCAGCGTACGCGGTACAGATACGCAGTATTTT.

The V call is TRBV24-1, the J call TRBJ2-1, with 7 bases aligning to TRBD2. The CDR3 has 17 amino acids. V shed 5 bases, J shed 1 base, and the junction held 10 bases outside the gene matches. Germline CDR1 reads KGHDR; CDR2 reads SFDVKD. The CDR3 bases are TGTGCCACCAGTGCTGGGGTCCTAGCGGCATCCTACAATGAGCAGTTCTTC. Protein product: CATSAGVLAASYNEQFF.

The V call is TRBV7-3, the J call TRBJ2-2; 7 nucleotides line up with TRBD1. The CDR3 sequence is 15 residues long. J was trimmed by 5 bases and V by 2 bases; bases with no gene match: 5. Germline CDR1 is SGHTA and CDR2 is FQGTGA. CDR3 sequence: CASSLVGTETGELFF. CDR3 DNA sequence: TGTGCCAGCAGCTTAGTGGGGACAGAAACCGGGGAGCTGTTTTTT.

This clone was counted once. The chain combines TRBV3-1 (or the pseudogene TRBV3-2) with TRBJ2-1; TRBD2 might be the D (5 bases). This CDR3 comprises 17 residues. Germline assignment: CDR1 LGHDT and CDR2 YNNKEL (reference sequence). With 6 bases removed from V and 8 bases from J, the gap between germline ends came to 26 bases. The CDR3 DNA sequence: TGTGCCAGCAGTCTAAGCGGCTCTGCCGGCATACAGTATGAGCAGTTCTTC. Translation: CASSLSGSAGIQYEQFF.

The chain carries TRBV10-2 and TRBJ2-7; the match to TRBD1 covers 10 bases. CDR3 length equals 15 residues. Germline CDR1 and CDR2: WSHSY and SAAADI. The J segment lost 7 bases and the V segment lost 8 bases, leaving 14 bases of the junction unmatched. CDR3 DNA sequence: TGCGCCAGCTGGGGCCCGGGACAGGGGCTTTATGAGCAGTACTTC. Amino acid sequence: CASWGPGQGLYEQYF.

J is TRBJ2-7 and V is TRBV12-5, with 11 bases that match TRBD1. Germline lookup yields CDR1 LGHNT and CDR2 FRNRAP. V gave up 7 bases and J gave up 4 bases; unmatched junction bases: 15. The CDR3 has 17 amino acids. Here the CDR3 DNA reads TGTGCTAGTGTTCCAATACCGGGACAGGGGGAGACTTACGAGCAGTACTTC. This translates into CASVPIPGQGETYEQYF.

The table lists this clone with a few counts. The rearrangement uses TRBV12-3 or TRBV12-4 and TRBJ1-1; maybe TRBD1 (5 bases). The CDR3 is 11 residues long. With 5 bases removed from V and 8 bases from J, the gap between germline ends came to 9 bases. CDR3 DNA sequence: TGTGCCAGCAGTCCTGACAGAGAAGCTTTCTTT. This gives the protein CASSPDREAFF.

V and J are TRBV10-3 and TRBJ2-6; no firm D call. This CDR3 region has 14 residues. The germline V and J ends were trimmed by 6 bases and 0 bases, with 6 bases remaining between them. CDR1 and CDR2 from the germline V gene are ENHRY and SYGVKD. The CDR3 here is CAISAYSGANVLTF. CDR3 bases: TGTGCCATCAGCGCCTACTCTGGGGCCAACGTCCTGACTTTC.

This clone was detected a few times. The V and J genes are TRBV18 and TRBJ1-2, with 8 bases that match TRBD1. This CDR3 contains 14 residues. Germline values: CDR1 KGHSH, CDR2 LQKENI. V gave up 2 bases and J gave up 6 bases; unmatched junction bases: 5. For the CDR3, the DNA is TGTGCCAGCTCACCATTGGACAGGGTGGATGGCTACACCTTC. It translates to CASSPLDRVDGYTF.

This chain uses TRBV29-1 with TRBJ2-2; 11 bases match TRBD1. The CDR3 consists of 14 residues. Germline V gives CDR1 SQVTM, CDR2 ANQGSEA. With 6 bases clipped from V and 3 bases from J, the junction kept 3 bases outside the gene matches. The CDR3 is CSVRTGGHTGELFF. The CDR3 DNA sequence: TGCAGCGTCCGGACAGGGGGCCACACCGGGGAGCTGTTTTTT.

This chain uses TRBV24-1 with TRBJ1-5; D is unclear. The CDR3 length is 15 residues. The germline V gene encodes CDR1 KGHDR and CDR2 SFDVKD. Trimming removed 3 bases at V and 0 bases at J, with 8 bases between. CDR3 amino acids: CATSDTAYSNQPQHF. The CDR3 DNA is TGTGCCACCAGTGATACAGCATATAGCAATCAGCCCCAGCATTTT.

Only a few counts were recorded for this clone. This chain joins TRBV4-2 and TRBJ2-7; the match to TRBD2 covers 7 bases. CDR3 length equals 16 residues. Germline V gives CDR1 LGHNA, CDR2 YNFKEQ. J gave up 2 bases and V 0 bases, and 7 bases lay outside the gene matches. Written as DNA, the CDR3 is TGTGCCAGCAGCCAAGAAGTCGGCGGGAGCACCTACGAGCAGTACTTC. Its protein is CASSQEVGGSTYEQYF.

The chain recombines TRBV12-3 or TRBV12-4 with TRBJ1-2; perhaps TRBD1 as D (5 bases). The CDR3 is 13 amino acids. V gave up 5 bases and J gave up 3 bases, with 10 bases separating them. The CDR3 DNA follows: TGTGCCAGCAGTACGGGGGAATACTATGGCTACACCTTC. This gives the protein CASSTGEYYGYTF.

The V call is TRBV9, the J call TRBJ1-2, with D maybe TRBD1 (5 bases). This CDR3 has 14 residues. The ends were cut back, 4 bases at V and 5 bases at J, with 15 bases in the middle. Germline CDR1 is SGDLS and CDR2 is YYNGEE. The CDR3 protein is CASSFGGALYGYTF. The CDR3 coding sequence is TGTGCCAGCAGCTTCGGCGGGGCGCTTTATGGCTACACCTTC.

This chain connects TRBV7-9 to TRBJ1-5; D not certain. Germline V gives CDR1 SEHNR, CDR2 FQNEAQ (reference sequence). The CDR3 loop spans 12 amino acids. Trimming took off 8 bases at V and 4 bases at J, with 9 bases between the two ends. The CDR3 protein is CASRRENQPQHF. CDR3 DNA sequence: TGTGCCAGCCGTCGGGAGAATCAGCCCCAGCATTTT.

This clone occurred once. The DNA for the CDR3 is TGTGCCAGCAGTTTATCGCTTCCCAGGGACACCGGGGAGCTGTTTTTT. Translated, it gives CASSLSLPRDTGELFF. V is TRBV27 and J is TRBJ2-2; D is perhaps TRBD1 (5 bases). This CDR3 has 16 residues. Germline CDR1 is MNHEY and CDR2 is SMNVEV (reference sequence). Trimming removed 0 bases from V and 3 bases from J, with 11 bases in between.

The rearrangement uses TRBV10-3 and TRBJ1-2; 8 bases map to TRBD1. The CDR3 runs 13 residues. V was pared by 11 bases and J by 3 bases, with 8 bases of the junction left unmatched. The germline V gene has CDR1 ENHRY and CDR2 SYGVKD. For the CDR3, the DNA is TGTGCCGCGCTCCAGGGGGCCGACTATGGCTACACCTTC. It codes for CAALQGADYGYTF.

The gene calls are TRBV28 and TRBJ2-7; D might be TRBD1 (6 bases). V was trimmed by 8 bases and J by 2 bases, leaving 13 bases between them. The CDR3 contains 13 residues. CDR1 is MDHEN, CDR2 SYDVKM, per germline. In DNA form, the CDR3 reads TGTGCCAGCCTCGACAGGAAACCCTACGAGCAGTACTTC. Protein product: CASLDRKPYEQYF.

V is TRBV27 and J is TRBJ1-1, with D possibly matching TRBD1 (5 bases). V was trimmed by 2 bases and J by 4 bases, leaving 14 bases between them. CDR3 size: 15 residues. The germline V gene has CDR1 MNHEY and CDR2 SMNVEV (reference sequence). The CDR3 here is CASSLRFSGATEAFF. In DNA, the CDR3 is TGTGCCAGCAGTTTAAGGTTCAGCGGGGCCACTGAAGCTTTCTTT.

The rearrangement joins TRBV19 to TRBJ1-5, with D maybe TRBD1 (6 bases). This CDR3 spans 16 amino acids. Germline values: CDR1 LNHDA, CDR2 SQIVND (reference sequence). The V and J ends lost 3 bases and 0 bases respectively, with 12 bases between them. The CDR3 nucleotides are TGTGCCAGTAGTATGCACGCAGGGGATAGCAATCAGCCCCAGCATTTT. This translates into CASSMHAGDSNQPQHF.

This clone was counted a single time. CDR3 nucleotide sequence: TGTGCCAGCAACGGGGACAGATATAATTCACCCCTCCACTTT. Its translation: CASNGDRYNSPLHF. V usage is TRBV28 and J usage is TRBJ1-6, with 7 positions matching TRBD1. In germline, CDR1 is MDHEN, CDR2 SYDVKM. CDR3 length: 14 residues. V shed 7 bases and J 4 bases; nucleotides not matched to a gene: 4.

This clone occurred once. V is TRBV20-1 and J is TRBJ2-5; D is ambiguous. The CDR3 extends over 11 amino acids. From germline, CDR1 is DFQATT and CDR2 SNEGSKA (reference sequence). The V gene lost 4 bases and the J gene lost 5 bases, with 8 bases spanning the gap. Here the CDR3 DNA reads TGCAGTGCTATCCCCGGGGAGACCCAGTACTTC. Protein sequence: CSAIPGETQYF.

The chain joins TRBV7-9 to TRBJ1-2; 10 bases fit TRBD1. This CDR3 comprises 14 residues. Losses at the gene ends were 3 bases for V and 8 bases for J; bases not matched to a gene: 6. Germline CDR1 SEHNR, CDR2 FQNEAQ (reference sequence). This CDR3 reads CASSFETGGFGYTF. CDR3 in DNA: TGTGCCAGCAGCTTCGAGACAGGGGGCTTCGGCTACACCTTC.

There are a few counts of this clone. The chain employs TRBV30 and TRBJ2-3; perhaps TRBD2 as D (5 bases). CDR1 and CDR2 from the germline V gene are GTSNPN and SVGIG (reference sequence). Trimming pared 3 bases from V and 1 base from J, leaving 8 bases between. The CDR3 extends over 13 amino acids. CDR3 sequence (DNA): TGTGCCTGGAGGGTTAGCGGCACAGATACGCAGTATTTT. Its protein is CAWRVSGTDTQYF.

V usage is TRBV30 and J usage is TRBJ2-5; D possibly corresponds to TRBD2 (5 bases). CDR1 and CDR2 from the germline V gene are GTSNPN and SVGIG (reference sequence). Trimming cost V 0 bases and J 5 bases, with 13 bases left between them. The CDR3 is made up of 14 amino acids. This CDR3 is CAWSVDISGETQYF. The CDR3 DNA reads as TGTGCCTGGAGTGTAGACATATCGGGGGAGACCCAGTACTTC. Full variable domain (missing parts from reference TRBV30 and TRBJ2-5): SQTIHQWPATLVQPVGSPLSLECTVEGTSNPNLYWYRQAAGRGLQLLFYSVGIGQISSEVPQNLSASRPQDRQFILSSKKLLLSDSGFYLCAWSVDISGETQYFGPGTRLLVL.

The chain is built from TRBV18 and TRBJ2-7; TRBD2 agrees at 7 bases. J lost 0 bases, V lost 5 bases, and 10 bases had no gene match. Per germline, CDR1 KGHSH and CDR2 LQKENI. The CDR3 extends over 16 amino acids. The CDR3 here is CASSRVGGVGSYEQYF. CDR3 nucleotides: TGTGCCAGCTCAAGAGTGGGGGGGGTAGGCTCCTACGAGCAGTACTTC.

The chain employs TRBV5-1 and TRBJ2-5, with D perhaps matching TRBD1 (5 bases). The CDR3 has 14 amino acids. V gave up 4 bases and J gave up 5 bases, with 15 bases separating them. The germline V gene has CDR1 SGHRS and CDR2 YFSETQ. Here the CDR3 DNA reads TGCGCCAGCAGCCTAAGGGGTACCGGGGAGACCCAGTACTTC. It yields the protein CASSLRGTGETQYF.

The V gene is TRBV11-3, the J gene TRBJ1-4, with 8 bases identical to TRBD1. Germline V gives CDR1 SGHNT, CDR2 YENEEA. The CDR3 totals 15 residues. Germline trimming cut 1 base from V and 2 bases from J; bases unmatched to any gene: 0. CDR3 amino acids: CASSLGQGTNEKLFF. Here the CDR3 DNA reads TGTGCCAGCAGCTTAGGACAGGGGACTAATGAAAAACTGTTTTTT.

The J gene is TRBJ2-5, the V gene TRBV5-1; 9 nucleotides align to TRBD1. Trimming took 3 bases from V and 4 from J; bases not matched to a gene: 4. The length of the CDR3 is 14 residues. Germline CDR1 and CDR2: SGHRS and YFSETQ. The CDR3 sequence: CASSSGQGLETQYF. CDR3 sequence (DNA): TGCGCCAGCAGCTCCGGACAGGGGCTAGAGACCCAGTACTTC.